This TCR beta chain was observed in a study of T cell responses to AZD1222 COVID-19 vaccine. V gave up 6 bases and J gave up 5 bases; unmatched junction bases: 6. Germline V lookup: CDR1 LGHDT, CDR2 YNNKEL (reference sequence). This CDR3 comprises 13 residues. Study results and caveats: Receipt of two AZD1222 doses was followed by a rise in Spike-specific TCR breadth and depth. Along spike, vaccine-associated CD4 TCRs were found throughout, with dominance at 160-218 and 743-854. Donors were mostly white British, more females; clonal diversity possibly underestimated.

For this clone: Its antigen is currently unknown.

Assay used: immunoSEQ multiplex PCR; TCRdb lists only in-frame clones, some missing. The data contain under 95,000 clones, roughly nine tenths of them seen just once; the ten biggest clones take up more than 9%. Specimen: peripheral blood, collected 28 days after the second AZD1222 dose. This chain connects TRBV3-1 (or the pseudogene TRBV3-2) to TRBJ2-5, with 7 bases matching TRBD1. The TCR sequence derives from an adult who received the AZD1222 COVID-19 vaccine. CDR3: CASSIPRGETQYF. DNA for the CDR3: TGTGCCAGCAGTATTCCCAGGGGGGAGACCCAGTACTTC.